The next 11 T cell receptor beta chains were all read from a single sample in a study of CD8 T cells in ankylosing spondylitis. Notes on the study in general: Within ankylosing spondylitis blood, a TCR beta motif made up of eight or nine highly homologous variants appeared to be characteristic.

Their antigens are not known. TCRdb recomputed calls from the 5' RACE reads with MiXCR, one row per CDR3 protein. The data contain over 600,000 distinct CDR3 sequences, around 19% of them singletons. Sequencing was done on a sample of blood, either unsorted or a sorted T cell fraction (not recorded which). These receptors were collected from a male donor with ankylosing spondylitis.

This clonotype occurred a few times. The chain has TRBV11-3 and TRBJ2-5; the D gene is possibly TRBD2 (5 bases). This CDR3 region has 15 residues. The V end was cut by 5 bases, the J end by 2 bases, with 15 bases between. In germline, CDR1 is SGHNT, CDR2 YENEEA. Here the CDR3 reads CASSPRGLEQETQYF. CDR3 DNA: TGTGCCAGCAGCCCCAGAGGGCTAGAGCAAGAGACCCAGTACTTC. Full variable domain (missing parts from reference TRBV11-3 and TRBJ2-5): EAGVVQSPRYKIIEKKQPVAFWCNPISGHNTLYWYLQNLGQGPELLIRYENEEAVDDSQLPKDRFSAERLKGVDSTLKIQPAELGDSAVYLCASSPRGLEQETQYFGPGTRLLVL.

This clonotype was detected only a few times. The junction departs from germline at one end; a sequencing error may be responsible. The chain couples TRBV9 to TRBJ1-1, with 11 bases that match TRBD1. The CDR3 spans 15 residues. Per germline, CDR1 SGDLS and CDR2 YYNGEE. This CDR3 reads CASSEGQGVYTEAFF. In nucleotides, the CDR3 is TGTGCCAGCAGCGAGGGACAGGGGGTTTACACGGAAGCTTTCTTT.

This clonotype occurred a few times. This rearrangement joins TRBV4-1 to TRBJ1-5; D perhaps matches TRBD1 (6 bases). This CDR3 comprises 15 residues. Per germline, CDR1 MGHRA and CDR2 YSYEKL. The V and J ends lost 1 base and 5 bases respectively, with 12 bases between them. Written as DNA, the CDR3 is TGCGCCAGCAGCCAAGGAACAGGGAAATATCAGCCCCAGCATTTT. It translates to CASSQGTGKYQPQHF.

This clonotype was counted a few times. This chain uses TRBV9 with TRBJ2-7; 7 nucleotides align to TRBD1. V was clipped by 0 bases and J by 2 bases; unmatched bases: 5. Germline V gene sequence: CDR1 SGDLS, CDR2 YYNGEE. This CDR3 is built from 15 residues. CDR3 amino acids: CASSVGGGVTYEQYF. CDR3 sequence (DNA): TGTGCCAGCAGCGTAGGAGGGGGCGTCACCTACGAGCAGTACTTC.

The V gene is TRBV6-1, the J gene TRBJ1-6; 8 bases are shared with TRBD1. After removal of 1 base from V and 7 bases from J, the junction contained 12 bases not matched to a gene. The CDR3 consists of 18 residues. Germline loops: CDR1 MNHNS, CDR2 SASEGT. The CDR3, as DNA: TGTGCCAGCAGTGAAGGGCCAGGGGGCCGGAGGGCCAATTCACCCCTCCACTTT. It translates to CASSEGPGGRRANSPLHF.

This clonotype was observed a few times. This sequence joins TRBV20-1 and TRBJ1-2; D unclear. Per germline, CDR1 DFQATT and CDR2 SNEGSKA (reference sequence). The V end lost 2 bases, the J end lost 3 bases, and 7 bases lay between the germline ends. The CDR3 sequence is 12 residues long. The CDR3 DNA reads TGCAGTGCTAGACATGGGGACTATGGCTACACCTTC. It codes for CSARHGDYGYTF.

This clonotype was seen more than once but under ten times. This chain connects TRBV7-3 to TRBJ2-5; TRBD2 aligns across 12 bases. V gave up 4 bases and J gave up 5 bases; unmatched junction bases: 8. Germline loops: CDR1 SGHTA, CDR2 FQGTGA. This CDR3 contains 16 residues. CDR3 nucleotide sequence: TGTGCCAGCAGCTCCGGACTAGCGGGAACAGGGGAGACCCAGTACTTC. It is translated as CASSSGLAGTGETQYF.

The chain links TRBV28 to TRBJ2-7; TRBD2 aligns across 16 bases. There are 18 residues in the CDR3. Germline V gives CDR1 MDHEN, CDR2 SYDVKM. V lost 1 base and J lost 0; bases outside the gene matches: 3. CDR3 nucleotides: TGTGCCAGCAGTTTATCGGGACTAGCGGGAGGGGTCTCCTACGAGCAGTACTTC. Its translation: CASSLSGLAGGVSYEQYF.

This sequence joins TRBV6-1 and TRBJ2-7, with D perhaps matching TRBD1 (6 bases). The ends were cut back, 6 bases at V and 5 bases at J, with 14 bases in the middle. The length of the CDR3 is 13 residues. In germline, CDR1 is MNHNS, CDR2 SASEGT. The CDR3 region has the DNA TGTGCCAGCAGAAGCGTACAGGGCGACGAGCAGTACTTC. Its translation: CASRSVQGDEQYF.

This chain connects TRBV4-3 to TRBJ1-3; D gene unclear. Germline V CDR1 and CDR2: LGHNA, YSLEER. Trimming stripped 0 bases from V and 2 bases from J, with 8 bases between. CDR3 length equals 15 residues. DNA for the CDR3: TGCGCCAGCAGCCAAGATCTGACAACTGGAAACACCATATATTTT. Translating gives CASSQDLTTGNTIYF.

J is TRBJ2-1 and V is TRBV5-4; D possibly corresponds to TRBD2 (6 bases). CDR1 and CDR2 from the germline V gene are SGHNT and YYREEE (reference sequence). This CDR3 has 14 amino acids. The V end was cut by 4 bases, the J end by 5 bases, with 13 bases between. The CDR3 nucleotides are TGTGCCAGCAGCCCTTCCGGGAGTCACAATGAGCAGTTCTTC. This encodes CASSPSGSHNEQFF.